This T cell receptor beta chain was profiled in a study of blood T cell repertoires in COVID-19. Across the whole study: Nucleic acid was either cDNA or gDNA, and it came from T cells, B-cell-depleted T cells, or PBMCs.

The CDR3 runs 14 residues. V was pared by 4 bases and J by 3 bases, with 2 bases of the junction left unmatched. The germline V gene has CDR1 MDHEN and CDR2 SYDVKM. Profiled with immunoSEQ multiplex PCR; TCRdb holds only in-frame clones, not every one. The table shows 65,000 to 70,000 clones, with about 81% occurring only once. This clonotype was obtained from a human donor in a cohort sampled during active COVID-19. This chain uses TRBV28 with TRBJ2-1; 8 bases line up with TRBD1. Material: peripheral blood. DNA of the CDR3: TGTGCCAGCAGTTCGGGACAGGACTACAATGAGCAGTTCTTC. Protein product: CASSSGQDYNEQFF.